These 28 T cell receptor beta chains were all obtained from the same sample, sequenced in a study of cytomegalovirus exposure and HLA in healthy donors (dated by TCRdb to the late 2010s). The library was produced with the immunoSEQ multiplex PCR assay. For the multiplex PCR, a mixture combining 60 forward primers for TCR Vbeta segments and 13 reverse primers for TCR Jbeta segments was used. Held by TCRdb, this immuneACCESS table contains in-frame sequences only and omits some clones. Under half of the omission traces to an unresolved V gene where checked; the cause of the rest is unknown. This sample holds 110,000 to 150,000 clones; roughly 78% were observed only once. Approximately 2% of the sample rests with the top ten. Sequencing used PBMCs. These receptor sequences come from a man aged 25 to 40 in good health and CMV-seronegative.

The rearrangement uses TRBV5-4 and TRBJ1-2; 7 bases are a match to TRBD1. CDR3 size: 16 residues. V was pared by 4 bases and J by 5 bases, with 14 bases of the junction left unmatched. Germline V gene data show CDR1 as SGHNT and CDR2 as YYREEE (reference sequence). The CDR3 nucleotides are TGTGCCAGCAGCACCCAAGTCGGACAGGTCAAGTATGGCTACACCTTC. It encodes CASSTQVGQVKYGYTF. Full variable domain (missing parts from reference TRBV5-4 and TRBJ1-2): ETGVTQSPTHLIKTRGQQVTLRCSSQSGHNTVSWYQQALGQGPQFIFQYYREEENGRGNFPPRFSGLQFPNYSSELNVNALELDDSALYLCASSTQVGQVKYGYTFGSGTRLTVV.

The chain couples TRBV18 to TRBJ1-4; 9 bases match TRBD1. This CDR3 has 15 amino acids. Germline CDR1 is KGHSH and CDR2 is LQKENI. V dropped 3 bases and J dropped 8; count of bases not matched to a gene: 7. The chain's CDR3 is CASSPDRGGGEKLFF. In DNA form, the CDR3 reads TGTGCCAGCTCACCGGACAGGGGAGGTGGCGAAAAACTGTTTTTT.

In this sample, this clone turned up once. V is TRBV6-1 and J is TRBJ1-5, with D possibly being TRBD1 (6 bases). V was cut by 5 bases and J by 3 bases, with 11 bases left in between. Germline lookup yields CDR1 MNHNS and CDR2 SASEGT. The CDR3 loop spans 14 amino acids. As DNA, the CDR3 is TGTGCCAGCAGTACACAGGGTCCCAATCAGCCCCAGCATTTT. Protein: CASSTQGPNQPQHF.

The chain employs TRBV7-3 and TRBJ2-7; 8 bases match TRBD2. J gave up 4 bases and V 5 bases, and 7 bases lay outside the gene matches. Germline lookup yields CDR1 SGHTA and CDR2 FQGTGA. The CDR3 contains 14 residues. This chain's CDR3 is CASSPSGRSYEQYF. CDR3 in DNA: TGTGCCAGCAGCCCCAGCGGGAGATCATACGAGCAGTACTTC.

The genes are TRBV4-1 and TRBJ2-1; 9 bases are a match to TRBD2. The germline CDR1 and CDR2 sequences are MGHRA and YSYEKL. The CDR3 sequence is 16 residues long. Trimming removed 2 bases from V and 6 bases from J; junction bases left unmatched: 8. The CDR3 loop is CASSQWAGGPRNEQFF. The CDR3 coding sequence is TGCGCCAGCAGCCAATGGGCGGGAGGGCCTCGCAATGAGCAGTTCTTC.

The V gene is TRBV27, the J gene TRBJ2-7; tentative D call: TRBD1 (5 bases). The CDR3 has 13 amino acids. The V gene lost 5 bases and the J gene lost 2 bases, with 10 bases spanning the gap. The germline CDR1 and CDR2 sequences are MNHEY and SMNVEV (reference sequence). CDR3 protein: CASSMDTAYEQYF. The CDR3 DNA reads as TGTGCCAGCAGTATGGACACAGCCTACGAGCAGTACTTC.

The chain recombines TRBV2 with TRBJ1-2; 7 bases line up with TRBD1. Trimming at V came to 3 bases and at J to 4 bases, leaving 8 bases not matched to a gene. The CDR3 is 15 residues long. CDR1 is SNHLY, CDR2 FYNNEI, per germline. In nucleotides, the CDR3 is TGTGCCAGCAGTGATACAGGGGACGGTGGCTATGGCTACACCTTC. Its protein is CASSDTGDGGYGYTF.

The chain joins TRBV2 to TRBJ1-5, with D possibly TRBD1 on 6 matching bases. Germline loops: CDR1 SNHLY, CDR2 FYNNEI. Between the trimmed V and J ends, which lost 5 bases and 4 bases, there was a span of 12 bases. The CDR3 runs 14 residues. The CDR3 region is CASSPQRGNQPQHF. In DNA, the CDR3 is TGTGCCAGCAGTCCCCAAAGGGGGAATCAGCCCCAGCATTTT. The full variable domain, its missing parts supplied by reference TRBV2 and TRBJ1-5, is EPEVTQTPSHQVTQMGQEVILRCVPISNHLYFYWYRQILGQKVEFLVSFYNNEISEKSEIFDDQFSVERPDGSNFTLKIRSTKLEDSAMYFCASSPQRGNQPQHFGDGTRLSIL.

This clone appeared a few times. This chain joins TRBV5-6 and TRBJ1-5, with D uncertain. Per germline, CDR1 SGHDT and CDR2 YYEEEE. Trimming stripped 2 bases from V and 5 bases from J, with 5 bases between. The CDR3 extends over 12 amino acids. The CDR3 coding sequence is TGTGCCAGCAGCTTTGGAGATCAGCCCCAGCATTTT. Translating gives CASSFGDQPQHF.

The gene calls are TRBV5-4 and TRBJ1-1, with 8 bases identical to TRBD1. The CDR3 consists of 13 residues. V gave up 2 bases and J gave up 4 bases; unmatched junction bases: 1. Germline CDR1 and CDR2: SGHNT and YYREEE (reference sequence). The CDR3: CASSFGTGTEAFF. DNA of the CDR3: TGTGCCAGCAGCTTTGGGACAGGCACTGAAGCTTTCTTT. Full variable domain (outside the CDR3, taken from reference TRBV5-4 and TRBJ1-1): ETGVTQSPTHLIKTRGQQVTLRCSSQSGHNTVSWYQQALGQGPQFIFQYYREEENGRGNFPPRFSGLQFPNYSSELNVNALELDDSALYLCASSFGTGTEAFFGQGTRLTVV.

The chain joins TRBV5-4 to TRBJ1-1; TRBD1 aligns across 10 bases. The CDR3 spans 15 residues. The V and J ends lost 4 bases and 6 bases, in that order; junction bases with no gene match: 9. Germline CDR1 is SGHNT and CDR2 is YYREEE (reference sequence). The CDR3 reads CASSLSTGGWAEAFF. In DNA, the CDR3 is TGTGCCAGCAGCCTGTCGACAGGGGGCTGGGCTGAAGCTTTCTTT.

The rearrangement links TRBV28 to TRBJ1-2; D ambiguous. V dropped 4 bases and J dropped 6 bases, with 9 bases sitting between them. Per the germline V gene, CDR1 is MDHEN and CDR2 is SYDVKM. The CDR3 runs 12 residues. The chain's CDR3 is CASSSETHGYTF. In nucleotides, the CDR3 is TGTGCCAGCAGTTCGGAGACCCATGGCTACACCTTC.

This chain connects TRBV2 to TRBJ2-3; tentative D call: TRBD2 (6 bases). This CDR3 has 13 residues. Germline CDR1 reads SNHLY; CDR2 reads FYNNEI. Trimming shortened V by 6 bases and J by 2 bases, and 9 bases separated the two germline ends. The CDR3 spells CASSRTITDTQYF. The CDR3 DNA follows: TGTGCCAGCAGCCGGACTATCACAGATACGCAGTATTTT.

The chain joins TRBV29-1 to TRBJ1-1; possibly TRBD1 for D (5 bases). Germline loops: CDR1 SQVTM, CDR2 ANQGSEA. The ends were cut back, 5 bases at V and 5 bases at J, with 18 bases in the middle. There are 14 residues in the CDR3. The CDR3 is CSVTVRLGGTEAFF. The CDR3, as DNA: TGCAGCGTTACCGTAAGGCTCGGGGGAACTGAAGCTTTCTTT.

This chain connects TRBV5-1 to TRBJ2-3; a weak D match, TRBD2 (6 bases). Germline CDR1 SGHRS, CDR2 YFSETQ. Trimming shortened V by 0 bases and J by 0 bases, and 8 bases separated the two germline ends. There are 15 residues in the CDR3. The CDR3 DNA sequence: TGCGCCAGCAGCTTGGGGAGCGGGAGCACAGATACGCAGTATTTT. It is translated as CASSLGSGSTDTQYF.

The V call is TRBV5-1, the J call TRBJ1-4; tentative D call: TRBD1 (5 bases). The CDR3 spans 14 residues. V lost 5 bases, J lost 7 bases, and 15 bases lay in between. CDR1 and CDR2 (germline): SGHRS, YFSETQ. This CDR3 reads CASRMGGFGEKLFF. The CDR3, as DNA: TGCGCCAGCAGAATGGGGGGATTCGGTGAAAAACTGTTTTTT.

The gene calls are TRBV14 and TRBJ2-1; 8 nucleotides agree with TRBD1. CDR1 is SGHDN and CDR2 is FVKESK in the germline V gene. The CDR3 sequence is 17 residues long. The trim removed 8 bases at V and 5 bases at J, leaving 17 bases unmatched. The CDR3 coding sequence is TGTGCCAGCGCGCGGGCAGGGGGCCAAATAACCGACAATGAGCAGTTCTTC. This codes for CASARAGGQITDNEQFF.

The chain couples TRBV10-3 to TRBJ2-3, with D maybe TRBD1 (5 bases). With 9 bases removed from V and 2 bases from J, the gap between germline ends came to 12 bases. This CDR3 has 13 amino acids. In germline, CDR1 is ENHRY, CDR2 SYGVKD. The CDR3 coding sequence is TGTGCCATTCAGGGTGGAAACACAGATACGCAGTATTTT. It translates to CAIQGGNTDTQYF.

J is TRBJ2-3 and V is TRBV7-7; 8 nucleotides agree with TRBD2. This CDR3 spans 14 amino acids. The trim removed 4 bases at V and 4 bases at J, leaving 4 bases unmatched. Per the germline V gene, CDR1 is SSHAT and CDR2 is FNYEAQ (reference sequence). The CDR3 region is CASSSGLGADTQYF. As DNA, the CDR3 is TGTGCCAGCAGCTCGGGACTAGGAGCAGATACGCAGTATTTT.

The chain has TRBV25-1 and TRBJ1-3; D is unresolved. The CDR3 is made up of 15 amino acids. Germline lookup yields CDR1 MGHDK and CDR2 SYGVNS. Trimming removed 4 bases at V and 0 bases at J, with 10 bases between. CDR3 sequence reads: CASSGEVNSGNTIYF. The CDR3 bases are TGTGCCAGCAGTGGCGAGGTTAACTCTGGAAACACCATATATTTT.

A word on this clone: At one boundary the junction diverges from the germline segment, which might be a read error. The chain has TRBV7-9 and TRBJ1-3; the match to TRBD1 covers 7 bases. Germline CDR1 SEHNR, CDR2 FQNEAQ (reference sequence). This CDR3 is 15 amino acids long. The CDR3 coding sequence is TGTGCCAGCACCTTAGGGGGCCTCTCTGGAAACACCATATATTTT. This encodes CASTLGGLSGNTIYF. Looking up the rest from reference TRBV7-9 and TRBJ1-3 gives the full variable domain: DTGVSQNPRHKITKRGQNVTFRCDPISEHNRLYWYRQTLGQGPEFLTYFQNEAQLEKSRLLSDRFSAERPKGSFSTLEIQRTEQGDSAMYLCASTLGGLSGNTIYFGEGSWLTVV.

The J gene is TRBJ2-7, the V gene TRBV2; D is possibly TRBD1 (6 bases). There are 13 residues in the CDR3. Germline V CDR1 and CDR2: SNHLY, FYNNEI. The V end lost 4 bases, the J end lost 5 bases, and 12 bases lay between the germline ends. CDR3 loop: CASSGGGSDEQYF. The DNA of the CDR3 is TGTGCCAGCAGTGGAGGGGGATCGGACGAGCAGTACTTC.

The chain joins TRBV19 to TRBJ2-3; perhaps TRBD1 as D (5 bases). This CDR3 has 13 amino acids. The germline V and J ends were trimmed by 10 bases and 1 base, with 12 bases remaining between them. Germline CDR1 LNHDA, CDR2 SQIVND (reference sequence). The CDR3 bases are TGTGCCACTGGACACGCGGGCACAGATACGCAGTATTTT. This translates into CATGHAGTDTQYF.

This rearrangement joins TRBV28 to TRBJ2-7; 10 nucleotides align to TRBD2. Trimming took 2 bases from V and 1 from J; bases not matched to a gene: 5. Germline lookup yields CDR1 MDHEN and CDR2 SYDVKM. The CDR3 runs to 16 residues. This CDR3 is CASSLPTTSGSYEQYF. CDR3 nucleotide sequence: TGTGCCAGCAGTTTACCCACGACTAGCGGGTCCTACGAGCAGTACTTC.

The chain combines TRBV12-5 with TRBJ2-5; 12 bases match TRBD1. This CDR3 comprises 17 residues. Germline CDR1 and CDR2: LGHNT and FRNRAP. The V and J ends lost 0 bases and 3 bases, in that order; junction bases with no gene match: 5. The CDR3 DNA reads as TGTGCTAGTGGTTTGGTAATGGGACAGGGGGCTGAAGAGACCCAGTACTTC. Amino acid sequence: CASGLVMGQGAEETQYF.

The chain joins TRBV27 to TRBJ2-7; 9 bases are shared with TRBD1. The CDR3 loop spans 19 amino acids. Trimming at V came to 2 bases and at J to 7 bases, leaving 21 bases not matched to a gene. CDR1 and CDR2 (germline): MNHEY, SMNVEV (reference sequence). Here the CDR3 DNA reads TGTGCCAGCAGTTTAAGGGACAGGGCGGGCCTATTCCCAATATGGGAGCAGTACTTC. The encoded protein is CASSLRDRAGLFPIWEQYF.

Written as DNA, the CDR3 is TGTGCCAGCTCACCGGGTAGAGGGGGCGCCCATCAGCCCCAGCATTTT. It encodes CASSPGRGGAHQPQHF. The chain combines TRBV18 with TRBJ1-5, with TRBD1 matching over 7 bases. CDR1 and CDR2 from the germline V gene are KGHSH and LQKENI. The V and J ends lost 3 bases and 5 bases, in that order; junction bases with no gene match: 10. The CDR3 length is 16 residues.

This clone was counted between two and nine times. The J gene is TRBJ1-1, the V gene TRBV6-5; 11 bases fit TRBD1. The CDR3 runs 15 residues. The V and J ends lost 4 bases and 5 bases, in that order; junction bases with no gene match: 6. Germline V gene sequence: CDR1 MNHEY, CDR2 SVGAGI. The CDR3, as DNA: TGTGCCAGCAGTTCGGGACAGGGGGTCTTGACTGAAGCTTTCTTT. It translates to CASSSGQGVLTEAFF.